The 19 T cell receptor beta chains listed next were all sequenced from one sample in a study of CD8 T cells in Susac syndrome. The RNA input was about 0.45 to 1 ug, and it was reverse transcribed with random hexamers. TCRdb analysed the immunoSEQ multiplex PCR reads with MiXCR anew, one entry per CDR3 protein. This sample has about 120,000 distinct CDR3 sequences, with about nine tenths found just once. The sample comprised CD8+ T cells from PBMCs. The receptors stem from a human donor in good health.

Comment on this clonotype: At one end, the junction sequence differs from germline, possibly due to a read error. The V gene is TRBV7-9, the J gene TRBJ1-3; D ambiguous. The CDR3 sequence is 13 residues long. Germline-derived CDR1 and CDR2 are SEHNR and FQNEAQ (reference sequence). In DNA, the CDR3 is TGTGCCACCTCCGCCCCCTCTGGAAACACCATATGTTTT. Translation: CATSAPSGNTICF. Full variable domain (missing parts from reference TRBV7-9 and TRBJ1-3): DTGVSQNPRHKITKRGQNVTFRCDPISEHNRLYWYRQTLGQGPEFLTYFQNEAQLEKSRLLSDRFSAERPKGSFSTLEIQRTEQGDSAMYLCATSAPSGNTICFGEGSWLTVV.

The chain carries TRBV7-2 and TRBJ2-7; D is tentatively TRBD1 or TRBD2 (7 bases each). Trimming removed 0 bases from V and 0 bases from J, with 12 bases in between. Germline-derived CDR1 and CDR2 are SGHTA and FQGNSA. The CDR3 has 16 residues. The CDR3 sequence is CASSLAPGGGSYEQYF. CDR3 coding DNA: TGTGCCAGCAGCTTAGCCCCAGGGGGGGGCTCCTACGAGCAGTACTTC. Full variable domain (outside the CDR3, taken from reference TRBV7-2 and TRBJ2-7): GAGVSQSPSNKVTEKGKDVELRCDPISGHTALYWYRQSLGQGLEFLIYFQGNSAPDKSGLPSDRFSAERTGGSVSTLTIQRTQQEDSAVYLCASSLAPGGGSYEQYFGPGTRLTVT.

This chain uses TRBV12-3 or TRBV12-4 with TRBJ1-5; D remains unclear. Trimming removed 3 bases at V and 0 bases at J, with 18 bases between. The CDR3 is made up of 18 amino acids. The CDR3 here is CASSFTTGNLYSNQPQHF. Written as DNA, the CDR3 is TGTGCCAGCAGTTTTACGACGGGTAACTTATATAGCAATCAGCCCCAGCATTTT.

V is TRBV19 and J is TRBJ2-6; no firm D call. The CDR3 sequence is 13 residues long. Trimming shortened V by 7 bases and J by 4 bases, and 8 bases separated the two germline ends. CDR1 and CDR2 from the germline V gene are LNHDA and SQIVND (reference sequence). CDR3 protein: CASTPPGANVLTF. The CDR3 DNA is TGTGCCAGTACCCCTCCCGGGGCCAACGTCCTGACTTTC.

The chain employs TRBV23-1 and TRBJ2-5; D may match TRBD1 or TRBD2 (6 bases each). TRBV23-1 is an ORF, and what it does is uncertain. Trimming left V 2 bases short and J 5 bases short, with 21 bases between. This CDR3 has 17 amino acids. The CDR3 DNA is TGCGCCAGCAGTCAAAACGTTGGGGGGCTAAGTAGGGAGACCCAGTACTTC. It specifies CASSQNVGGLSRETQYF.

This clonotype showed up just once. J is TRBJ1-4 and V is TRBV2; 8 positions agree with TRBD1. The CDR3 length is 14 residues. The germline V gene encodes CDR1 SNHLY and CDR2 FYNNEI. V was clipped by 4 bases and J by 7 bases; unmatched bases: 5. CDR3 protein: CASSGTGRVEKLFF. CDR3 DNA: TGTGCCAGCAGTGGGACAGGGAGAGTTGAAAAACTGTTTTTT. Complete variable domain (other parts from reference TRBV2 and TRBJ1-4): EPEVTQTPSHQVTQMGQEVILRCVPISNHLYFYWYRQILGQKVEFLVSFYNNEISEKSEIFDDQFSVERPDGSNFTLKIRSTKLEDSAMYFCASSGTGRVEKLFFGSGTQLSVL.

This clonotype is a singleton in its sample. The rearrangement uses TRBV20-1 and TRBJ1-1; D might be TRBD1 (6 bases). This CDR3 comprises 14 residues. The germline CDR1 and CDR2 sequences are DFQATT and SNEGSKA (reference sequence). Written as DNA, the CDR3 is TGCAGGGGGGCCTGGGGACAACAGAACACTGAAGCTTTCTTT. Translated, it gives CRGAWGQQNTEAFF.

The genes are TRBV7-9 and TRBJ1-4; 7 positions agree with TRBD1. With 2 bases clipped from V and 5 bases from J, the junction kept 8 bases outside the gene matches. The CDR3 spans 16 residues. Germline V gene data show CDR1 as SEHNR and CDR2 as FQNEAQ (reference sequence). The CDR3 sequence: CASSLISGTANEKLFF. CDR3 DNA: TGTGCCAGCAGCTTAATCTCCGGGACAGCGAATGAAAAACTGTTTTTT. Supplemented by reference TRBV7-9 and TRBJ1-4, the full variable domain reads DTGVSQNPRHKITKRGQNVTFRCDPISEHNRLYWYRQTLGQGPEFLTYFQNEAQLEKSRLLSDRFSAERPKGSFSTLEIQRTEQGDSAMYLCASSLISGTANEKLFFGSGTQLSVL.

The chain couples TRBV12-3 or TRBV12-4 to TRBJ2-7; D is unresolved. Trimming removed 5 bases at V and 3 bases at J, with 14 bases between. The CDR3 runs 14 residues. The CDR3, as DNA: TGTGCCAGCAGTCCCACCGGACGGAACTACGAGCAGTACTTC. This encodes CASSPTGRNYEQYF.

This chain joins TRBV19 and TRBJ2-1, with D tentatively TRBD1 (6 bases). The CDR3 covers 17 residues. The germline CDR1 and CDR2 sequences are LNHDA and SQIVND (reference sequence). V shed 1 base and J shed 0 bases, with 13 bases lying between them. This CDR3 reads CASSIGQATPSYNEQFF. CDR3 DNA sequence: TGTGCCAGTAGTATAGGACAGGCCACACCCTCCTACAATGAGCAGTTCTTC.

J is TRBJ1-5 and V is TRBV7-3; 10 bases fit TRBD1. The ends lost 5 bases at V and 10 bases at J; junction bases unmatched: 5. Germline assignment: CDR1 SGHTA and CDR2 FQGTGA. CDR3 length: 13 residues. The CDR3 sequence is CASSTGQGKPQHF. Written as DNA, the CDR3 is TGTGCCAGCAGCACGGGACAGGGGAAACCCCAGCATTTT.

The chain combines TRBV12-3 or TRBV12-4 with TRBJ1-2; D might be TRBD1 (5 bases). The V and J ends lost 6 bases and 4 bases respectively, with 18 bases between them. The length of the CDR3 is 15 residues. The CDR3 loop is CASRIRDSEGYGYTF. The CDR3 DNA reads TGTGCCAGCAGGATACGAGACAGCGAAGGCTATGGCTACACCTTC.

The J gene is TRBJ2-4, the V gene TRBV5-1; 8 bases are a match to TRBD1. V dropped 4 bases and J dropped 3; count of bases not matched to a gene: 12. The CDR3 is 17 amino acids. Germline assignment: CDR1 SGHRS and CDR2 YFSETQ. CDR3 protein: CASSERTGNVGKNIQYF. CDR3 sequence (DNA): TGCGCCAGCAGCGAAAGGACAGGGAATGTCGGCAAAAACATTCAGTACTTC.

The chain's CDR3 is CSARDIGDRAYKNTGELFF. For the CDR3, the DNA is TGCAGTGCTAGAGATATCGGGGACAGGGCTTACAAGAACACCGGGGAGCTGTTTTTT. This chain links TRBV20-1 with TRBJ2-2; 9 bases are shared with TRBD1. This CDR3 contains 19 residues. V was pared by 0 bases and J by 1 base, with 12 bases of the junction left unmatched. Per the germline V gene, CDR1 is DFQATT and CDR2 is SNEGSKA (reference sequence).

This clonotype was recorded once. J is TRBJ2-7 and V is TRBV3-1; TRBD2 aligns across 13 bases. V trimming: 0 bases; J trimming: 0 bases; junction bases outside the gene matches: 14. Germline V gene sequence: CDR1 LGHDT, CDR2 YNNKEL (reference sequence). This CDR3 has 21 amino acids. In DNA, the CDR3 is TGTGCCAGCAGCCAAGATATCCCGGGACTAGCGGGAATCCTGTCCTCCTACGAGCAGTACTTC. Translated, it gives CASSQDIPGLAGILSSYEQYF.

V and J are TRBV3-1 and TRBJ2-1, with 10 bases fitting TRBD2. Germline CDR1 LGHDT, CDR2 YNNKEL (reference sequence). J lost 6 bases, V lost 0 bases, and 5 bases had no gene match. The CDR3 is 16 amino acids. The DNA for the CDR3 is TGTGCCAGCAGCCAAGAAGCTAGCGGGAGAGGCAATGAGCAGTTCTTC. Translating gives CASSQEASGRGNEQFF.

The count of this clonotype is one. The chain combines TRBV19 with TRBJ1-2; TRBD1 matches 8 bases. The germline V gene has CDR1 LNHDA and CDR2 SQIVND (reference sequence). The CDR3 contains 13 residues. V was clipped by 4 bases and J by 8 bases; unmatched bases: 6. CDR3 amino acids: CASSTGQGFGYTF. CDR3 bases: TGTGCCAGTAGTACCGGACAGGGTTTCGGCTACACCTTC.

CDR3: CASSQRRGAGELFF. DNA for the CDR3: TGCGCCAGCAGCCAAAGGCGGGGAGCCGGGGAGCTGTTTTTT. V is TRBV4-3 and J is TRBJ2-2, with D tentatively TRBD2 (6 bases). V was clipped by 2 bases and J by 6 bases, with 10 bases between them. Germline V lookup: CDR1 LGHNA, CDR2 YSLEER. This CDR3 has 14 amino acids.

This chain uses TRBV7-2 with TRBJ1-2; the D is unclear. V shed 1 base and J shed 9 bases, with 9 bases lying between them. Germline CDR1 and CDR2: SGHTA and FQGNSA. This CDR3 has 12 amino acids. DNA for the CDR3: TGTGCCAGCAGCTTAGATTATGGTAGCTACACCTTC. Translation gives CASSLDYGSYTF.